Listed below are T cell receptor beta chains from one sample, sequenced in a study of blood T cell repertoires in COVID-19. The data were produced by immunoSEQ multiplex PCR, yet TCRdb's version contains in-frame clones alone and is incomplete. Of 140,000 to 150,000 clones detected, just over 85% appear once; the ten largest clones hold around 4.2%. The source material was PBMCs or T cells enriched from blood (not recorded which). The receptors derive from a man aged 45-60 years who had recovered from COVID-19. CDR3s include the opening cysteine and the closing phenylalanine or tryptophan. D genes are given only for firm matches. Expanded clones get a size class; other rows say once, few or many, or leave the size out.

D gene,J gene,clone size,V gene,CDR3 DNA,CDR3 protein
TRBD2,TRBJ2-3,NA,TRBV7-2,TGTGCCAGCAGTTCTCCCATAGCGGGGCTCGAAGATACGCAGTATTTT,CASSSPIAGLEDTQYF
NA,TRBJ1-1,NA,TRBV9,TGTGCCAGCAGCGTAGAGGGGCGGAAAACTGAAGCTTTCTTT,CASSVEGRKTEAFF
NA,TRBJ1-1,few,TRBV5-1,TGCGCCAGCAGCTTGGTAGGGAGTGAAGCTTTCTTT,CASSLVGSEAFF
NA,TRBJ1-1,NA,TRBV7-2,TGTGCCAGCAGCGCACAGTGGACTCTGAGGGCTGAAGCTTTCTTT,CASSAQWTLRAEAFF
TRBD1,TRBJ2-4,NA,TRBV3-1/TRBV3-2,TGTGCCAGCAGCCTTACTCCTTTACTGACAGGGTCCAAAAACATTCAGTACTTC,CASSLTPLLTGSKNIQYF
NA,TRBJ1-2,NA,TRBV28,TGTGCCAGCAGTTCGGTCAGACTAGGGGGCTACACCTTC,CASSSVRLGGYTF
NA,TRBJ1-4,NA,TRBV28,TGTGCCAGCAGTTTGGGGCAGGGGTATGAAAAACTGTTTTTT,CASSLGQGYEKLFF
NA,TRBJ1-1,NA,TRBV3-1/TRBV3-2,TGTGCCAGCAGCCGGGACTCTATTTTAACGGCTTTCTTT,CASSRDSILTAFF
NA,TRBJ1-4,NA,TRBV11-2,TGTGCCAGCAGCGCCCACACAGGGACTAGAAATGAGTGGGGACTGTTTTTT,CASSAHTGTRNEWGLFF
NA,TRBJ2-7,NA,TRBV18,TGTGCCAGCTCACCACCGCTAGCAAGCTCCTACGAGCAGTACTTC,CASSPPLASSYEQYF
NA,TRBJ1-1,NA,TRBV12-3/TRBV12-4,TGTGCCAGCAGTTTAAGCAGGGCCGTTTTCTTT,CASSLSRAVFF
NA,TRBJ2-7,NA,TRBV20-1,TGCAGTGCCAGCGACTACGAGCAGTACTTC,CSASDYEQYF
NA,TRBJ2-1,NA,TRBV11-3,TGTGCCAGCAGCCAAACACAGGAGAATGAGCAGTTCTTC,CASSQTQENEQFF
TRBD1,TRBJ1-1,few,TRBV5-5,TGTGCCAGCAGCGTCGACGGGACAGGAAACACTGAAGCTTTCTTT,CASSVDGTGNTEAFF
NA,TRBJ1-4,NA,TRBV7-9,TGTGCCAGCAGCCGCAGGCAGGGAACTAATGAAAAACTGTTTTTT,CASSRRQGTNEKLFF
NA,TRBJ2-7,once,TRBV6-5,TGTGCCAGCAGGGACCCAGGGCCCTACGAGCAGTACTTC,CASRDPGPYEQYF
NA,TRBJ1-2,NA,TRBV6-2/TRBV6-3,TGTGCCAGCAGTTACCACGGGAGAGACACCTTC,CASSYHGRDTF
NA,TRBJ1-1,NA,TRBV13,TGTGCCAGTAGAACGCATCAGGCCCTTACTGAAGCTTTCTTT,CASRTHQALTEAFF
NA,TRBJ1-5,few,TRBV19,TGTGCCAGTGCCTCCCATGTGGGAGTCAATCAGCCCCAGCATTTT,CASASHVGVNQPQHF
TRBD1,TRBJ1-2,NA,TRBV7-2,TGTGCCAGCAGCTTAGGTTCTCAGGGGGCTCGCTATGGCTACACCTTC,CASSLGSQGARYGYTF
NA,TRBJ2-3,NA,TRBV7-2,TGTGCCAGCAGCTTTAAAAAGGGGCGCGTAGATACGCAGTATTTT,CASSFKKGRVDTQYF
NA,TRBJ2-7,NA,TRBV20-1,TGCAGTGCTAGAGAGCTGGACAGACCGTACTTC,CSARELDRPYF
NA,TRBJ1-1,once,TRBV14,TGTGCCAGCAGCCGAACCCGGGGTACTGAAGCTTTCTTT,CASSRTRGTEAFF
NA,TRBJ1-1,NA,TRBV19,TGTGCCCTGCGGTTGGAGGAGGGTCCGGCTTTCTTT,CALRLEEGPAFF
TRBD1,TRBJ1-4,NA,TRBV6-2/TRBV6-3,TGTGCCAGCAGTAAGACAGGGGACCCCGCAACTAATGAAAAACTGTTTTTT,CASSKTGDPATNEKLFF
NA,TRBJ1-3,many,TRBV9,TGTGCCAGCAGCGTAGCCCCGGGTGCTGCAAACACCATATATTTT,CASSVAPGAANTIYF
NA,TRBJ2-1,NA,TRBV7-2,TGTGCCAGCAGCTTAATGGCTACTACCAATGAGCAGTTCTTC,CASSLMATTNEQFF
NA,TRBJ1-2,NA,TRBV5-5,TGTGCCAGCAGCTTAGCAGGGCACTATGGCTACACCTTC,CASSLAGHYGYTF
NA,TRBJ2-7,NA,TRBV19,TGTGCCAGTAGTATTTATATAACTGCTACCTACGAGCAGTACTTC,CASSIYITATYEQYF
TRBD1,TRBJ1-3,NA,TRBV7-9,TGTGCCAGCAGCTTCGCAGGGGGTGACGGAAACACCATATATTTT,CASSFAGGDGNTIYF
NA,TRBJ2-1,NA,TRBV4-3,TGCGCCAGCAGCCAAGGTTCAGGGTCCTACAATGAGCAGTTCTTC,CASSQGSGSYNEQFF
TRBD2,TRBJ2-3,NA,TRBV7-9,TGTGCCAGCAGTTTTACTAGCGGGACAGATACGCAGTATTTT,CASSFTSGTDTQYF
TRBD1,TRBJ1-5,NA,TRBV18,TGTGCCAGCTCACCGGGGACAGTAAGCAATCAGCCCCAGCATTTT,CASSPGTVSNQPQHF
NA,TRBJ1-1,NA,TRBV7-2,TGTGCCAGCAGCTTAGCCCGGACAGTGGACACTGAAGCTTTCTTT,CASSLARTVDTEAFF
TRBD1,TRBJ2-3,NA,TRBV4-1,TGCGCCAGCAGCGTACTCGACAGGGTTTCGATAGATACGCAGTATTTT,CASSVLDRVSIDTQYF
TRBD1,TRBJ1-5,NA,TRBV6-5,TGTGCCAGCAGCGGACAGGGGAGAAATCAGCCCCAGCATTTT,CASSGQGRNQPQHF
TRBD1,TRBJ2-1,few,TRBV27,TGTGCCAGCAGTCTCAGGGGGAATGAGCAGTTCTTC,CASSLRGNEQFF
NA,TRBJ1-2,NA,TRBV20-1,TGCAGTGCTAGTCGTGGAGGGATCGAAGGCTACACCTTC,CSASRGGIEGYTF
NA,TRBJ2-7,NA,TRBV6-6,TGTGCCAGCAGTCTCCTCAGGGTCTCCTACGAGCAGTACTTC,CASSLLRVSYEQYF
TRBD1,TRBJ1-2,NA,TRBV5-5,TGTGCCAGCAGCACCGACCCAAGACAGGGATATGGCTACACCTTC,CASSTDPRQGYGYTF
NA,TRBJ2-2,NA,TRBV9,TGTGCCAGCAGCGCGCGGGCGAACACCGGGGAGCTGTTTTTT,CASSARANTGELFF
TRBD2,TRBJ2-1,NA,TRBV7-9,TGTGCCAGCAGCCGGACTAGCGGGAGAATCTTC,CASSRTSGRIF
NA,TRBJ1-6,NA,TRBV20-1,TGCAGTGCTAGGGACGGGAGACCCCTCCACTTT,CSARDGRPLHF
TRBD1,TRBJ2-7,NA,TRBV7-9,TGTGCCAGCAGCTCCTGGACGGGACAGGGCGCCTACGAGCAGTACTTC,CASSSWTGQGAYEQYF
TRBD2,TRBJ2-7,NA,TRBV5-5,TGTGCCAGCAGCTTGGGCCTAGCGGGAGGATTTACCTACGAGCAGTACTTC,CASSLGLAGGFTYEQYF
NA,TRBJ2-2,NA,TRBV9,TGTGCCAGCAGCGGGCCCCTGGGGCGGGGCGGCACCGGGGAGCTGTTTTTT,CASSGPLGRGGTGELFF
NA,TRBJ1-5,NA,TRBV27,TGTGCCAGCAGTTTCCTCTCACAGGGCAGCAATCAGCCCCAGCATTTT,CASSFLSQGSNQPQHF
NA,TRBJ2-3,NA,TRBV9,TGTGCCAGCAGCGTAGGTGGGGGGGGCGGAGATACGCAGTATTTT,CASSVGGGGGDTQYF
TRBD2,TRBJ2-3,NA,TRBV7-3,TGTGCCAGCAGCCAGACGGGGGGGACAACCACAGATACGCAGTATTTT,CASSQTGGTTTDTQYF
TRBD1,TRBJ1-2,NA,TRBV13,TGTGCCAGCAGCTTAGGTACAGGGGGCTTCTATGGCTACACCTTC,CASSLGTGGFYGYTF
TRBD1,TRBJ1-6,once,TRBV19,TGTGCCAGTTACAAACCGACAGGGGAAGGCTCACCCCTCCACTTT,CASYKPTGEGSPLHF
TRBD2,TRBJ2-4,NA,TRBV2,TGTGCCAGCAGTCCCCGACTAGCGGGCTCAAAAAACATTCAGTACTTC,CASSPRLAGSKNIQYF
TRBD1,TRBJ1-2,NA,TRBV6-2/TRBV6-3,TGTGCCAGCAGTTACGGGGACAGGTCCTATGGCTACACCTTC,CASSYGDRSYGYTF
NA,TRBJ1-1,NA,TRBV6-5,TGTGCCGCCGGAGGGAACACTGAAGCTTTCTTT,CAAGGNTEAFF
NA,TRBJ2-3,NA,TRBV11-3,TGTGCCAGCGGACTGAAGAGCACAGATACGCAGTATTTT,CASGLKSTDTQYF
TRBD2,TRBJ2-1,NA,TRBV30,TGTGCCTGGGGGGTGGTAGCGGGAGTGTCCTACAATGAGCAGTTCTTC,CAWGVVAGVSYNEQFF
NA,TRBJ2-7,NA,TRBV7-9,TGTGCCAGCAGCTTATTTGGGGAGCGAGGGTCCTACGAGCAGTACTTC,CASSLFGERGSYEQYF
NA,TRBJ1-5,NA,TRBV2,TGTGCCAGCAGTGGGGGGCAGGGTTATAGCAATCAGCCCCAGCATTTT,CASSGGQGYSNQPQHF
TRBD2,TRBJ2-7,NA,TRBV28,TGTGCCACCATAGAGGCGGGACTAGCGGATCTTCTCGAGCAGTACTTC,CATIEAGLADLLEQYF